The 15 T cell receptor beta chains below all came from one sample that was sequenced in a study of beta chain features in type 1 diabetes. Sequenced material consisted of expressed TCRB transcripts (all of the isolated RNA was reverse transcribed). The method was immunoSEQ multiplex PCR; TCRdb's version includes in-frame clones alone and lacks a portion of them. The sample consists of roughly 160,000 clones, 7.8% of them appearing once. Their cognate antigens are unknown. The study's findings and limits: TCRB CDR3s from Type 1 diabetes patients were moderately but significantly shorter in all four CD4+ subsets.

The sequencing sample was made of central memory CD4+ T cells from blood. The receptors shown here come from a woman aged 35 to 49 with type 1 diabetes.

This chain connects TRBV7-2 to TRBJ1-1; possibly TRBD1 for D (6 bases). Germline lookup yields CDR1 SGHTA and CDR2 FQGNSA. V lost 5 bases and J lost 10, with 26 bases in between. There are 16 residues in the CDR3. This CDR3 is CASSQRPGTWGRGAFF. CDR3 DNA: TGTGCCAGCAGCCAACGTCCTGGGACATGGGGCCGGGGAGCTTTCTTT.

In its sample, this clone was seen many times. The J gene is TRBJ2-7, the V gene TRBV4-1; 9 nucleotides agree with TRBD1. Germline trimming cut 3 bases from V and 5 bases from J; bases unmatched to any gene: 2. The CDR3 is 13 amino acids. Germline lookup yields CDR1 MGHRA and CDR2 YSYEKL. As DNA, the CDR3 is TGCGCCAGCAGCCACCGGACAGGGGACGAGCAGTACTTC. This gives the protein CASSHRTGDEQYF.

The J gene is TRBJ1-1, the V gene TRBV6-5; D unclear. CDR3 length: 13 amino acids. V gave up 7 bases and J gave up 0 bases, with 9 bases separating them. Germline CDR1 MNHEY, CDR2 SVGAGI. The CDR3 sequence: CASKQIMNTEAFF. The DNA of the CDR3 is TGTGCCAGCAAACAGATCATGAACACTGAAGCTTTCTTT.

This clone has a handful of counts. This chain connects TRBV19 to TRBJ1-2; 7 bases are shared with TRBD1. V lost 4 bases and J lost 7; bases outside the gene matches: 6. Germline CDR1 LNHDA, CDR2 SQIVND (reference sequence). The CDR3 spans 13 residues. This CDR3 reads CASSTQQGTGYTF. CDR3 bases: TGTGCCAGTAGTACGCAACAGGGGACTGGCTACACCTTC.

The table lists this clone with a few counts. The rearrangement joins TRBV18 to TRBJ1-1; perhaps TRBD1 as D (5 bases). Trimming took 3 bases from V and 3 from J, leaving 14 bases between them. The CDR3 loop spans 15 amino acids. Germline V gives CDR1 KGHSH, CDR2 LQKENI. CDR3 residues: CASSPSGGAYTEAFF. The CDR3 DNA sequence: TGTGCCAGCTCACCCTCGGGAGGGGCTTACACTGAAGCTTTCTTT. The full variable domain, rest sourced from reference TRBV18 and TRBJ1-1, is NAGVMQNPRHLVRRRGQEARLRCSPMKGHSHVYWYRQLPEEGLKFMVYLQKENIIDESGMPKERFSAEFPKEGPSILRIQQVVRGDSAAYFCASSPSGGAYTEAFFGQGTRLTVV.

The chain combines TRBV5-4 with TRBJ1-1; TRBD1 matches 10 bases. There are 15 residues in the CDR3. Germline values: CDR1 SGHNT, CDR2 YYREEE (reference sequence). The trim removed 0 bases at V and 5 bases at J, leaving 4 bases unmatched. This chain's CDR3 is CASSLGTGGSTEAFF. CDR3 DNA: TGTGCCAGCAGCTTGGGGACAGGGGGTTCGACTGAAGCTTTCTTT.

The chain links TRBV11-2 to TRBJ2-1; D unresolved. V was trimmed by 1 base and J by 5 bases, leaving 9 bases between them. The germline gives CDR1 SGHAT, CDR2 FQNNGV. The CDR3 totals 14 residues. Here the CDR3 reads CASSLVGRNNEQFF. CDR3 coding DNA: TGTGCCAGCAGCTTAGTGGGCAGGAACAATGAGCAGTTCTTC.

This clone was seen more than once but under ten times. This rearrangement joins TRBV7-6 to TRBJ2-6; D gene uncertain. The CDR3 length is 16 residues. V shed 5 bases and J shed 4 bases, with 15 bases lying between them. CDR1 and CDR2 from the germline V gene are SGHVS and FNYEAQ. The CDR3 sequence is CASSVQALSGANVLTF. CDR3 in DNA: TGTGCCAGCAGCGTCCAAGCCCTCTCGGGGGCCAACGTCCTGACTTTC.

In this sample, this clone turned up many times. V and J are TRBV27 and TRBJ1-5; no clear D. CDR3 length: 13 residues. Per the germline V gene, CDR1 is MNHEY and CDR2 is SMNVEV (reference sequence). V was clipped by 5 bases and J by 8 bases, with 13 bases between them. The CDR3 is CASSLTLREPQHF. CDR3 DNA: TGTGCCAGCAGTCTAACCTTAAGAGAGCCCCAGCATTTT.

The chain joins TRBV19 to TRBJ2-3; no clear D gene. Germline V CDR1 and CDR2: LNHDA, SQIVND (reference sequence). The CDR3 consists of 13 residues. V was cut by 6 bases and J by 0 bases, with 7 bases left in between. CDR3 nucleotides: TGTGCCAGTAGCCCCGGTAGCACAGATACGCAGTATTTT. Translation: CASSPGSTDTQYF.

This clone was recorded a few times. This chain uses TRBV19 with TRBJ2-6, with D unresolved. CDR3 size: 15 residues. With 8 bases removed from V and 0 bases from J, the gap between germline ends came to 11 bases. The germline CDR1 and CDR2 sequences are LNHDA and SQIVND (reference sequence). The CDR3 reads CASSGLSSGANVLTF. The CDR3 bases are TGTGCCAGTTCGGGTTTAAGCTCTGGGGCCAACGTCCTGACTTTC. Based on the CDR3 plus reference TRBV19 and TRBJ2-6, the full variable domain is DGGITQSPKYLFRKEGQNVTLSCEQNLNHDAMYWYRQDPGQGLRLIYYSQIVNDFQKGDIAEGYSVSREKKESFPLTVTSAQKNPTAFYLCASSGLSSGANVLTFGAGSRLTVL.

In its sample, this clone was seen a few times. The chain carries TRBV19 and TRBJ2-6; D possibly corresponds to TRBD1 (6 bases). This CDR3 is built from 18 residues. The V end lost 6 bases, the J end lost 0 bases, and 18 bases lay between the germline ends. Per germline, CDR1 LNHDA and CDR2 SQIVND (reference sequence). This CDR3 reads CASSNRDTTNSGANVLTF. DNA for the CDR3: TGTGCCAGTAGCAACCGGGACACTACAAACTCTGGGGCCAACGTCCTGACTTTC.

This clone was seen a handful of times. V is TRBV7-3 and J is TRBJ2-1; perhaps TRBD2 as D (6 bases). CDR1 SGHTA and CDR2 FQGTGA come from the germline V gene. This CDR3 comprises 13 residues. Trimming removed 5 bases at V and 9 bases at J, with 14 bases between. CDR3 bases: TGTGCCAGCAGCCCGGGCTTCGGGGGTGAGCAGTTCTTC. It specifies CASSPGFGGEQFF.

This clone was observed a few times. The rearrangement uses TRBV30 and TRBJ2-5; possible D gene TRBD2, 6 bases. Germline V lookup: CDR1 GTSNPN, CDR2 SVGIG (reference sequence). There are 11 residues in the CDR3. Trimming took off 8 bases at V and 5 bases at J, with 12 bases between the two ends. CDR3 DNA: TGTGCCCTCGGACGGGAGGAGACCCAGTACTTC. Protein: CALGREETQYF.

This clone turned up a few times. This sequence joins TRBV7-2 and TRBJ2-7; 14 nucleotides line up with TRBD2. Germline V lookup: CDR1 SGHTA, CDR2 FQGNSA. Trimming removed 4 bases from V and 5 bases from J; junction bases left unmatched: 4. This CDR3 has 15 amino acids. The CDR3 region is CASSSGLAGGNEQYF. The CDR3 DNA reads as TGTGCCAGCAGCTCTGGACTAGCGGGAGGTAACGAGCAGTACTTC.